This T cell receptor (beta chain) stems from a study of cytomegalovirus exposure and HLA in healthy donors. The wider study: The early release's HLA-typed donors yielded 65 million to 85 million unique TCRs.

The study ran its PCR with 60 Vbeta and 13 Jbeta primers. Here immunoSEQ multiplex PCR was the method, and the copy in TCRdb shows in-frame clones only, minus some. Of 100,000 to 150,000 clones detected, 81% appear once; the ten largest clones hold under 7%. Unmatched junction bases numbered 3, after V lost 3 bases and J lost 0 bases. The CDR3 has 14 residues. Germline CDR1 reads SGDLS; CDR2 reads YYNGEE. This clone was seen just once. V and J are TRBV9 and TRBJ2-7, with 7 bases aligning to TRBD1. Material for sequencing was PBMCs. The TCR comes from a middle-aged woman in good health and CMV-seropositive. The CDR3 is CASSETGPSYEQYF. Written as DNA, the CDR3 is TGTGCCAGCAGCGAGACAGGGCCCTCCTACGAGCAGTACTTC. Variable domain in full (rest from reference TRBV9 and TRBJ2-7): DSGVTQTPKHLITATGQRVTLRCSPRSGDLSVYWYQQSLDQGLQFLIQYYNGEERAKGNILERFSAQQFPDLHSELNLSSLELGDSALYFCASSETGPSYEQYFGPGTRLTVT.